These T cell receptor beta chains were read from a single sample in a study of regulatory T cells in long-lasting Graves disease. A single record per CDR3 protein comes from TCRdb applying MiXCR to the multiplex PCR reads. The repertoire includes approximately 210,000 distinct CDR3 sequences, about 16% of them detected once, and around 20% sits in the top ten. Source: peripheral blood mononuclear cells (PBMCs), taken at new diagnosis, from a patient treated with antithyroid drugs. The receptors were gathered from a female donor with Graves disease. CDR3s include the opening cysteine and the closing phenylalanine or tryptophan. Fields, in order: V gene, D gene, J gene, clone size, CDR3 DNA, CDR3 protein. D genes are given only for firm matches. Rows give clone size only sometimes, using once, few, many, or a class for an expanded clone.

TRBV20-1	-	TRBJ1-6	few	TGCAGTGCTAGAGATATACAGGGCCTCAATTCACCCCTCCACTTT	CSARDIQGLNSPLHF
TRBV12-3/TRBV12-4	TRBD1	TRBJ1-3	many	TGTGCCAGCAGGCCGACAGGGGTCGGCTCTGGAAACACCATATATTTT	CASRPTGVGSGNTIYF
TRBV18	-	TRBJ2-3	many	TGTGCCAGCTCACCCCCCGGGACGGGCAGGACAGATACGCAGTATTTT	CASSPPGTGRTDTQYF
TRBV5-4	-	TRBJ2-1	many	TGTGCCAGCAGCTCGGACTTCCACGATGAGCAGTTCTTC	CASSSDFHDEQFF
TRBV19	-	TRBJ1-3	many	TGTGCCAGTAGTATATCGTTGGGGCCTCGAAACACCATATATTTT	CASSISLGPRNTIYF
TRBV20-1	-	TRBJ1-1	many	TGCAGTGCTACCACAGGAGGAAACACTGAAGCTTTCTTT	CSATTGGNTEAFF
TRBV16	TRBD1	TRBJ1-2	many	TGTGCCAGCAGCCCCGACAGGGAGGGGTCTCATGGCTACACCTTC	CASSPDREGSHGYTF
TRBV6-2/TRBV6-3	-	TRBJ1-5	many	TGTGCCAGCAGTTACTTGGGGTCCCTTTCGCCCCAGCATTTT	CASSYLGSLSPQHF
TRBV6-1	-	TRBJ1-6	-	TGTGCCAGCACGTGGGTGAATTTAGGATCACCCCTCCACTTT	CASTWVNLGSPLHF
TRBV15	TRBD2	TRBJ2-3	many	TGTGCCACCAGCAGGAGGCTAGCGGGAAGCACAGATACGCAGTATTTT	CATSRRLAGSTDTQYF
TRBV4-1	-	TRBJ2-2	many	TGCGCCAGCAGCCAATTGGGACACCAGGGCACCGGGGAGCTGTTTTTT	CASSQLGHQGTGELFF
TRBV7-2	-	TRBJ1-1	many	TGTGCCAGCAGCACTCGTCGGTTTAACACTGAAGCTTTCTTT	CASSTRRFNTEAFF
TRBV12-3/TRBV12-4	-	TRBJ1-6	-	TGTGCCAGCAGTTTAACCCCCCGGTGGGGGAAAGTCAATTCACCCCTCCACTTT	CASSLTPRWGKVNSPLHF
TRBV12-3/TRBV12-4	TRBD2	TRBJ2-3	many	TGTGCCAGCAGTTCCGTTAAGCGGGAACTAGATACGCAGTATTTT	CASSSVKRELDTQYF
TRBV6-1	-	TRBJ1-1	many	TGTGCCAGCAGGGCCAGGGTGGTGAACACTGAAGCTTTCTTT	CASRARVVNTEAFF
TRBV11-3	-	TRBJ2-1	many	TGTGCCAGCAGCTTAGAGCCAGAAAGCTCCTACAATGAGCAGTTCTTC	CASSLEPESSYNEQFF
TRBV19	TRBD1	TRBJ1-1	many	TGTGCCAGTAGACCCCCCTTGGGACAGGCCTACACTGAAGCTTTCTTT	CASRPPLGQAYTEAFF
TRBV7-2	-	TRBJ1-5	many	TGTGCCAGCAGCTTAATGACGGGGGCTTATGGGCCCCAGCATTTT	CASSLMTGAYGPQHF
TRBV24-1	TRBD1	TRBJ2-5	many	TGTGCCACCAGTGTGGGAGAACAGGGGGCCGGAGAGACCCAGTACTTC	CATSVGEQGAGETQYF
TRBV12-3/TRBV12-4	-	TRBJ1-4	many	TGTGCCAGCAGCCCAAGTCGGCAGTATAATGAAAAACTGTTTTTT	CASSPSRQYNEKLFF
TRBV6-2/TRBV6-3	TRBD1	TRBJ1-2	many	TGTGCCAGCAGTCGGAACAGGGGCGGTGGCTACACCTTC	CASSRNRGGGYTF
TRBV6-2/TRBV6-3	-	TRBJ2-6	-	TGTGCCAGCAGTTACCAGGGATCTAGCTCTGGGGCCAACGTCCTGACTTTC	CASSYQGSSSGANVLTF
TRBV11-2	-	TRBJ2-3	many	TGTGCCAGCAGCTTAGAGGGTGTTTATACGCAGTATTTT	CASSLEGVYTQYF